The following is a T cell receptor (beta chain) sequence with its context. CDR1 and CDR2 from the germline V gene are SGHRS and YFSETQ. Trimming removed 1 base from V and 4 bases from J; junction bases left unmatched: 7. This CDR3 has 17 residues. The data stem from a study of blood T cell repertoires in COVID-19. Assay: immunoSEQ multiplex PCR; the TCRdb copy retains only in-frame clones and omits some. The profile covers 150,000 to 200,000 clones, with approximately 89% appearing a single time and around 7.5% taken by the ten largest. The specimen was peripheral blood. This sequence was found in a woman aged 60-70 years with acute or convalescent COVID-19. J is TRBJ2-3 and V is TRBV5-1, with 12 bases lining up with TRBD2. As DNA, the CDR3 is TGCGCCAGCAGCTTGCTAGCGGGAGGGCCAGGTTCAGATACGCAGTATTTT. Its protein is CASSLLAGGPGSDTQYF.